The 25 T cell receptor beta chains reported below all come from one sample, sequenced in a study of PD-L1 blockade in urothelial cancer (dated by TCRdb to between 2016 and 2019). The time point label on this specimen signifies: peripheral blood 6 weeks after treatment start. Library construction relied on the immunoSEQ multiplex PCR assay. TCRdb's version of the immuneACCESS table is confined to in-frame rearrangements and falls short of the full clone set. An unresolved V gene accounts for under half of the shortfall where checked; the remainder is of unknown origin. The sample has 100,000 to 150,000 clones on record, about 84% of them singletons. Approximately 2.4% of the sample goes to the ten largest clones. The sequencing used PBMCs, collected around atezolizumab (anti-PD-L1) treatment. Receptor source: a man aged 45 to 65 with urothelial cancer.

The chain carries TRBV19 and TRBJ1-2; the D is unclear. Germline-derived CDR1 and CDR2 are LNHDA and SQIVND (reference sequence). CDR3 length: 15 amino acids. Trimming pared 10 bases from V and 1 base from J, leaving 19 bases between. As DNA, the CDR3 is TGTGCCACCGGCCGGGAGGCGGCTCTTAACTATGGCTACACCTTC. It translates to CATGREAALNYGYTF.

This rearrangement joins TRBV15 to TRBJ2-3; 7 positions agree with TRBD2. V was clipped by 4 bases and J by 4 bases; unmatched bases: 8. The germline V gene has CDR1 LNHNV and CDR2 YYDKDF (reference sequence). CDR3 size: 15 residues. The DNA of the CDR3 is TGTGCCACCAGCACCTATTCTAGCGGCGCAGATACGCAGTATTTT. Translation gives CATSTYSSGADTQYF.

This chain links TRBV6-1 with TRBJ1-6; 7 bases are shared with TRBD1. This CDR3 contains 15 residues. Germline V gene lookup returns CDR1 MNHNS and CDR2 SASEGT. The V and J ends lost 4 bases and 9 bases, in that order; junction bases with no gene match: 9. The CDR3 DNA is TGTGCCAGCAGTGGACAGGGATTTTTTGGTTCACCCCTCCACTTT. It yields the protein CASSGQGFFGSPLHF.

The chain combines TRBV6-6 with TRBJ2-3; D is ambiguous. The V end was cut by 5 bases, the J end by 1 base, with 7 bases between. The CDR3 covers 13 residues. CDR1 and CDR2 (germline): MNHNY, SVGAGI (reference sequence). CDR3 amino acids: CASSLPGTDTQYF. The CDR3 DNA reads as TGTGCCAGCAGTCTACCCGGCACAGATACGCAGTATTTT.

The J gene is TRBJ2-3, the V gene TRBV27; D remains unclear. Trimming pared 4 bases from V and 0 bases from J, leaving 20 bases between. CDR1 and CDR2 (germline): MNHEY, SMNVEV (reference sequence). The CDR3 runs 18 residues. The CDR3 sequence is CASSSKTLGFGSTDTQYF. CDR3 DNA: TGTGCCAGCAGTTCAAAGACCCTCGGGTTCGGAAGCACAGATACGCAGTATTTT.

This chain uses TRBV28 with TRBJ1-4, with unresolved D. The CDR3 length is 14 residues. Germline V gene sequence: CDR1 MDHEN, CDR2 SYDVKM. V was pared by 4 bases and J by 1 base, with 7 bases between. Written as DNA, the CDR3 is TGTGCCAGCAGTTCCTCCAGAACTAATGAAAAACTGTTTTTT. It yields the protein CASSSSRTNEKLFF. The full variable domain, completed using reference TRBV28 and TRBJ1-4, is DVKVTQSSRYLVKRTGEKVFLECVQDMDHENMFWYRQDPGLGLRLIYFSYDVKMKEKGDIPEGYSVSREKKERFSLILESASTNQTSMYLCASSSSRTNEKLFFGSGTQLSVL.

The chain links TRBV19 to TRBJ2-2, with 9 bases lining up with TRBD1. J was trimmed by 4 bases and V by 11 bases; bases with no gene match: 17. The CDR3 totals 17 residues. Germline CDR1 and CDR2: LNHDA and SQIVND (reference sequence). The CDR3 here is CACKVAQQGARTGELFF. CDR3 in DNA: TGTGCCTGCAAAGTGGCCCAACAGGGGGCGCGCACCGGGGAGCTGTTTTTT.

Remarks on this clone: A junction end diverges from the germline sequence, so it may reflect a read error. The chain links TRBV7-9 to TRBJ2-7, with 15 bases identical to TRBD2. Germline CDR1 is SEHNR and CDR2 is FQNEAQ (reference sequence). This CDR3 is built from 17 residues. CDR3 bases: TGTGCCAGCAGCTGGGGACTAGCGGGAGGACGGGCCTATGAGCAGTACTTC. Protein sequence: CASSWGLAGGRAYEQYF.

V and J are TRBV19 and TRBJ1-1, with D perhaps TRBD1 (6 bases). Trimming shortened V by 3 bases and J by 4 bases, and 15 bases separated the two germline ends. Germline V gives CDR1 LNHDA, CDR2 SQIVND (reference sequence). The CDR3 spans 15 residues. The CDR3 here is CASSILDRPSTEAFF. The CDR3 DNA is TGTGCCAGTAGTATCCTAGACAGGCCGAGCACTGAAGCTTTCTTT.

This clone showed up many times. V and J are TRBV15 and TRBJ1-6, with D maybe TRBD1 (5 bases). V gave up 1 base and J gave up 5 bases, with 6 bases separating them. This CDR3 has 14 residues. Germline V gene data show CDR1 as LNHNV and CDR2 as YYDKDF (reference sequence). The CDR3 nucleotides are TGTGCCACCAGCAGAGGCAGGGATAATTCACCCCTCCACTTT. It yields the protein CATSRGRDNSPLHF. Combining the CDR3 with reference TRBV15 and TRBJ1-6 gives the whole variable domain DAMVIQNPRYQVTQFGKPVTLSCSQTLNHNVMYWYQQKSSQAPKLLFHYYDKDFNNEADTPDNFQSRRPNTSFCFLDIRSPGLGDTAMYLCATSRGRDNSPLHFGNGTRLTVT.

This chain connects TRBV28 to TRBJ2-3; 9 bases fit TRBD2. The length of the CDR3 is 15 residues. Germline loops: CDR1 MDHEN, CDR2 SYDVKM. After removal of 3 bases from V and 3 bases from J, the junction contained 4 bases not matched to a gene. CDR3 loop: CASSLNLAGTDTQYF. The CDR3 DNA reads TGTGCCAGCAGTTTGAATCTAGCGGGGACAGATACGCAGTATTTT.

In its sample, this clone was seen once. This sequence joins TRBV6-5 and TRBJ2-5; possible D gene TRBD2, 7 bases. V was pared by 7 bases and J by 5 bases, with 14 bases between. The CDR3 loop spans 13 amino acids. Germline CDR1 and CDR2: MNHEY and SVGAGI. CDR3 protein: CASNPQGGETQYF. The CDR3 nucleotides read TGTGCCAGCAATCCACAGGGAGGGGAGACCCAGTACTTC.

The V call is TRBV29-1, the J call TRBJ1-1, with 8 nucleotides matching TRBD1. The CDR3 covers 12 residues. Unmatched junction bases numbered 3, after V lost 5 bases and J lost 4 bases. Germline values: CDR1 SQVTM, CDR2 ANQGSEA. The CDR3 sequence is CSVLTGGTEAFF. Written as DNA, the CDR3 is TGCAGCGTTCTAACAGGGGGCACTGAAGCTTTCTTT.

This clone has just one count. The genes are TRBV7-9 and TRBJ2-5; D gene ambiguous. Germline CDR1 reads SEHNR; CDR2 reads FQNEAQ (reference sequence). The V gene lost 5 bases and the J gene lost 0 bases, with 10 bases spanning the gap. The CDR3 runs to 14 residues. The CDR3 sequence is CASSNTRYQETQYF. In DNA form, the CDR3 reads TGTGCCAGCAGCAATACTCGGTACCAAGAGACCCAGTACTTC.

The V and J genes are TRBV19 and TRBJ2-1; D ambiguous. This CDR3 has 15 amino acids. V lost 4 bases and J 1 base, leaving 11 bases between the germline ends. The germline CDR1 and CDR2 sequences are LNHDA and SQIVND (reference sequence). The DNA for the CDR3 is TGTGCCAGTAGTAACCCCCTACGATCCTACAATGAGCAGTTCTTC. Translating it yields CASSNPLRSYNEQFF. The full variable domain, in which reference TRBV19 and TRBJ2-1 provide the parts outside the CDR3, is DGGITQSPKYLFRKEGQNVTLSCEQNLNHDAMYWYRQDPGQGLRLIYYSQIVNDFQKGDIAEGYSVSREKKESFPLTVTSAQKNPTAFYLCASSNPLRSYNEQFFGPGTRLTVL.

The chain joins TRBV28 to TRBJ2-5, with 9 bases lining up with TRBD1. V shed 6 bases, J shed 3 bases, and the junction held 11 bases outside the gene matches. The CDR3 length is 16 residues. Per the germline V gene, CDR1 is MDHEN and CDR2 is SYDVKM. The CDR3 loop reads CASRLYRGRQEETQYF. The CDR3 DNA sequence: TGTGCCAGCAGACTTTACAGGGGGCGGCAGGAAGAGACCCAGTACTTC. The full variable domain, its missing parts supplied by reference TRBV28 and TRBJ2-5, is DVKVTQSSRYLVKRTGEKVFLECVQDMDHENMFWYRQDPGLGLRLIYFSYDVKMKEKGDIPEGYSVSREKKERFSLILESASTNQTSMYLCASRLYRGRQEETQYFGPGTRLLVL.

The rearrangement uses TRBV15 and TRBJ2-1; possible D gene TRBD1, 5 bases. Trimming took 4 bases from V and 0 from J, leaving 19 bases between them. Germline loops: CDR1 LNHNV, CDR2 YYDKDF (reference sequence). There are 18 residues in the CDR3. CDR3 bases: TGTGCCACCAGCATCGGACAACGTAGGGTGAGCTCCTACAATGAGCAGTTCTTC. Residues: CATSIGQRRVSSYNEQFF.

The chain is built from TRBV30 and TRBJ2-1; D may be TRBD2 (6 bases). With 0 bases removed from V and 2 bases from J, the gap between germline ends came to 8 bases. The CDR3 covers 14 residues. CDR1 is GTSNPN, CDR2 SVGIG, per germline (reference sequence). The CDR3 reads CAWSVGGTYNEQFF. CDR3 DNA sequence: TGTGCCTGGAGTGTCGGGGGAACCTACAATGAGCAGTTCTTC.

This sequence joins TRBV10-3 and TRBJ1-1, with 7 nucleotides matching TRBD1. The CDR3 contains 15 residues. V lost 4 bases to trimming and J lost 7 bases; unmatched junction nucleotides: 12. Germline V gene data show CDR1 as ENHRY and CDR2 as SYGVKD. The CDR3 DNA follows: TGTGCCATCAGTGTGGAGAGGACAGGCTCGGGTGAAGCTTTCTTT. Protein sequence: CAISVERTGSGEAFF.

The CDR3 sequence: CASRAGPGPQFF. The CDR3, as DNA: TGCGCCAGCAGAGCTGGGCCTGGGCCCCAGTTCTTC. The J gene is TRBJ2-1, the V gene TRBV23-1; D not certain. TRBV23-1 qualifies as an ORF whose function is uncertain. V lost 6 bases and J lost 13, with 16 bases in between. CDR3 length: 12 residues.

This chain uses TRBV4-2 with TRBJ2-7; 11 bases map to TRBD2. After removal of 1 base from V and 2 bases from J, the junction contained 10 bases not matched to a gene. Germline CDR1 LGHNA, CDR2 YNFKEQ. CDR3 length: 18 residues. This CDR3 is CASSQVGLAGGAPYEQYF. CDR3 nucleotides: TGTGCCAGCAGCCAAGTTGGGCTAGCGGGAGGCGCTCCCTACGAGCAGTACTTC.

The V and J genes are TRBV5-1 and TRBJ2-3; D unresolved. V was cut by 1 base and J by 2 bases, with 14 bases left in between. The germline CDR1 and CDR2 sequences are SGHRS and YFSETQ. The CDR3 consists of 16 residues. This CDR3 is CASSLSGGTYTDTQYF. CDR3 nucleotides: TGCGCCAGCAGCTTGAGTGGCGGAACTTACACAGATACGCAGTATTTT.

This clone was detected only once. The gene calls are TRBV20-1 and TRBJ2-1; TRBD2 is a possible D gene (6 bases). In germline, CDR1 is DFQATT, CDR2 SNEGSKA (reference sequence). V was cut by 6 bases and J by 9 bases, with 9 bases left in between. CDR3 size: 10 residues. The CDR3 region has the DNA TGCAGTGCCGCGGGGAGTGAGCAGTTCTTC. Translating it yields CSAAGSEQFF.

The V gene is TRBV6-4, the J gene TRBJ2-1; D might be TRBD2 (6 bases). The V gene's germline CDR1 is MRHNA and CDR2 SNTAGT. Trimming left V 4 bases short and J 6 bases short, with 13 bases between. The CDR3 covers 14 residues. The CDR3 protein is CASSADGTPNEQFF. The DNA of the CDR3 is TGTGCCAGCAGTGCGGACGGGACTCCCAATGAGCAGTTCTTC.

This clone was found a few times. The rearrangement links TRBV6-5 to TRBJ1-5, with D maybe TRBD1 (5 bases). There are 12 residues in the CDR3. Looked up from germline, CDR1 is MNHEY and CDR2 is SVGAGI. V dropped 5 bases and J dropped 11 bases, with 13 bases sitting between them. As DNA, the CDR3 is TGTGCCAGCAGTCCGCGGGGGGGGACCCAGCATTTT. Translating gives CASSPRGGTQHF.